The T cell receptor beta chain under discussion was sequenced for a study of T-cell memory formation after mild COVID-19. Overall study: TCR clustering was largely donor specific.

General study points: That cross-reactive memory joined was suggested by some responding clones appearing in pre-infection memory.

This CDR3 comprises 14 residues. Germline-derived CDR1 and CDR2 are SGHRS and YFSETQ. Trimming took 0 bases from V and 1 from J, leaving 7 bases between them. Researchers used 5'RACE with constant-segment primers to make TCR alpha and TCR beta cDNA libraries that carry sample barcodes and UMIs. TCRdb reanalysed the 5' RACE reads using MiXCR and keeps one entry per CDR3 protein. The sample consists of about 400,000 distinct CDR3 sequences, 20% to 30% of them appearing once. In this sample, this clonotype turned up a few times. Its antigen is unknown. This clonotype was obtained from an adult woman who had mild COVID-19 (a few samples of this study predate the infection). Cell type and time point are not known. V and J are TRBV5-1 and TRBJ1-2, with D hard to call. Sequencing was done on a sample of PBMCs or a T cell subset sorted from them (not recorded which). The CDR3 is CASSLGQDNYGYTF. CDR3 coding DNA: TGCGCCAGCAGCTTGGGTCAGGATAACTATGGCTACACCTTC.